Presented here are 7 T cell receptor beta chains from one specimen sequenced in a study of blood T cell repertoires in COVID-19. The data were produced by immunoSEQ multiplex PCR, yet TCRdb's version contains in-frame clones alone and is incomplete. Among about 220,000 clones listed, more than 75% were seen once. The sample taken for sequencing was peripheral blood. These receptors were obtained from an older woman with COVID-19, enrolled during active disease.

The genes are TRBV11-2 and TRBJ1-1; 7 positions agree with TRBD1. Trimming cost V 4 bases and J 5 bases; bases outside gene matches: 10. The length of the CDR3 is 15 residues. In germline, CDR1 is SGHAT, CDR2 FQNNGV. The CDR3 DNA reads TGTGCCAGCAGCTCCTTACGACAGGGCGGAACTGAAGCTTTCTTT. Translated, it gives CASSSLRQGGTEAFF.

CDR3 nucleotide sequence: TGTGCCAGCAGCTTAGCGGTAGCGGGACCCTACAATGAGCAGTTCTTC. Amino acids: CASSLAVAGPYNEQFF. The chain links TRBV7-8 to TRBJ2-1; 8 bases are a match to TRBD2. The CDR3 spans 16 residues. Germline V gene sequence: CDR1 SGHVS, CDR2 FQNEAQ. J gave up 2 bases and V 0 bases, and 3 bases lay outside the gene matches. The entire variable domain, with the rest obtained from reference TRBV7-8 and TRBJ2-1, is as follows: GAGVSQSPRYKVAKRGQDVALRCDPISGHVSLFWYQQALGQGPEFLTYFQNEAQLDKSGLPSDRFFAERPEGSVSTLKIQRTQQEDSAVYLCASSLAVAGPYNEQFFGPGTRLTVL.

J is TRBJ2-7 and V is TRBV28; 9 positions match TRBD2. CDR1 and CDR2 from the germline V gene are MDHEN and SYDVKM. The trim removed 5 bases at V and 3 bases at J, leaving 8 bases unmatched. This CDR3 contains 15 residues. The CDR3 loop reads CASSPRGREGYEQYF. CDR3 coding DNA: TGTGCCAGCAGTCCGCGGGGGCGGGAGGGCTACGAGCAGTACTTC.

The CDR3 coding sequence is TGTGCCAGCAGTGACTCCGGCCCTAGCGGATCCTACGAGCAGTACTTC. Its translation is CASSDSGPSGSYEQYF. This chain joins TRBV6-4 and TRBJ2-7, with 7 nucleotides matching TRBD2. Trimming at V came to 0 bases and at J to 1 base, leaving 6 bases not matched to a gene. Germline CDR1 reads MRHNA; CDR2 reads SNTAGT. The CDR3 is made up of 16 amino acids.

This chain connects TRBV28 to TRBJ1-1, with 8 bases lining up with TRBD1. Trimming took 5 bases from V and 11 from J; bases not matched to a gene: 13. Germline CDR1 and CDR2: MDHEN and SYDVKM. The length of the CDR3 is 14 residues. The CDR3 sequence: CASSTGQGIFRAFF. As DNA, the CDR3 is TGTGCCAGCAGTACCGGACAGGGAATTTTTCGGGCTTTCTTT.

The V call is TRBV5-1, the J call TRBJ1-5, with D possibly matching TRBD1 (5 bases). Trimming left V 2 bases short and J 4 bases short, with 10 bases between. From germline, CDR1 is SGHRS and CDR2 YFSETQ. The CDR3 runs 14 residues. The chain's CDR3 is CASSLQADNQPQHF. The CDR3 DNA reads as TGCGCCAGCAGCTTACAGGCTGATAATCAGCCCCAGCATTTT.

The chain recombines TRBV11-3 with TRBJ2-1; D remains unclear. Trimming cost V 5 bases and J 4 bases, with 9 bases left between them. Germline assignment: CDR1 SGHNT and CDR2 YENEEA. The CDR3 has 13 amino acids. The CDR3 DNA reads as TGTGCCAGCAGCGCCACTGTGTACAATGAGCAGTTCTTC. Encoded protein: CASSATVYNEQFF.